This passage covers 2 T cell receptor beta chains from one sample sequenced in a study of T cells expressing NK-cell markers. TCRdb reprocessed the 5' RACE reads and reports one entry per CDR3 protein, with no DNA. The sample totals 450,000 to 600,000 distinct CDR3 sequences. The sequenced sample consisted of blood T cells: a sorted CD56 or NKG2C T cell subset, CD4+ or CD8+ T cells, or bulk PBMC T cells (not recorded which). The source of these receptors is a man younger than 30 in good health.

The chain combines TRBV5-1 with TRBJ1-4. The CDR3 is 17 residues long. Germline V gene lookup returns CDR1 SGHRS and CDR2 YFSETQ. The CDR3 protein is CASSSGQEPATNEKLFF.

The chain carries TRBV7-2 and TRBJ1-5. Germline V gives CDR1 SGHTA, CDR2 FQGNSA. The CDR3 has 13 amino acids. The CDR3: CASSLEARQPQHF. The whole variable domain, remainder taken from reference TRBV7-2 and TRBJ1-5, is GAGVSQSPSNKVTEKGKDVELRCDPISGHTALYWYRQSLGQGLEFLIYFQGNSAPDKSGLPSDRFSAERTGGSVSTLTIQRTQQEDSAVYLCASSLEARQPQHFGDGTRLSIL.